The 21 T cell receptor beta chains given below trace back to one sample, sequenced in a study of T cell changes during pregnancy in multiple sclerosis. Clones were read by immunoSEQ multiplex PCR, and TCRdb kept only the in-frame ones, dropping some. The table lists 25,000 to 35,000 clones, more than 70% of them singletons. The material was CD8+ T cells from peripheral blood mononuclear cells, obtained in the first trimester of pregnancy. These receptors were collected from a female donor with multiple sclerosis, enrolled in a pregnancy study.

The chain is built from TRBV6-1 and TRBJ1-1; 11 bases map to TRBD1. The CDR3 has 15 residues. V gave up 7 bases and J gave up 6 bases; unmatched junction bases: 10. Germline CDR1 and CDR2: MNHNS and SASEGT. The CDR3 nucleotides are TGTGCCAGCAATCACTGGACAGGGGGCCTCCCTGAAGCTTTCTTT. Translating it yields CASNHWTGGLPEAFF.

This clone has more than one count but fewer than ten. The V and J genes are TRBV19 and TRBJ2-2; 8 bases match TRBD2. This CDR3 spans 16 amino acids. Looked up from germline, CDR1 is LNHDA and CDR2 is SQIVND (reference sequence). Germline trimming cut 6 bases from V and 7 bases from J; bases unmatched to any gene: 13. CDR3 DNA: TGTGCCAGTAGCTCGGAGCTAGCGGGTCGACACGGGGAGCTGTTTTTT. Amino acids: CASSSELAGRHGELFF.

This sequence joins TRBV19 and TRBJ2-5; TRBD2 matches 7 bases. Germline V gene sequence: CDR1 LNHDA, CDR2 SQIVND (reference sequence). After removal of 1 base from V and 3 bases from J, the junction contained 5 bases not matched to a gene. The CDR3 is 15 amino acids. CDR3 nucleotide sequence: TGTGCCAGTAGTATAGGCGGGCTAGCGGAAGAGACCCAGTACTTC. Protein: CASSIGGLAEETQYF. Supplemented by reference TRBV19 and TRBJ2-5, the full variable domain reads DGGITQSPKYLFRKEGQNVTLSCEQNLNHDAMYWYRQDPGQGLRLIYYSQIVNDFQKGDIAEGYSVSREKKESFPLTVTSAQKNPTAFYLCASSIGGLAEETQYFGPGTRLLVL.

There are a few counts of this clone. The chain employs TRBV11-2 and TRBJ1-1; TRBD1 might be the D (5 bases). Germline assignment: CDR1 SGHAT and CDR2 FQNNGV. The germline V and J ends were trimmed by 8 bases and 6 bases, with 7 bases remaining between them. The CDR3 has 10 amino acids. The CDR3 DNA sequence: TGTGCCAGCCAGGGTTCTGAAGCTTTCTTT. It codes for CASQGSEAFF.

This chain joins TRBV7-9 and TRBJ2-5, with TRBD2 matching 7 bases. Germline CDR1 SEHNR, CDR2 FQNEAQ (reference sequence). V lost 0 bases to trimming and J lost 2 bases; unmatched junction nucleotides: 6. The CDR3 is 16 residues long. The CDR3 sequence is CASSLAPSGPQETQYF. CDR3 DNA sequence: TGTGCCAGCAGCTTAGCTCCTAGCGGACCACAAGAGACCCAGTACTTC.

The rearrangement links TRBV5-6 to TRBJ2-7; 8 bases fit TRBD1. V was clipped by 5 bases and J by 5 bases; unmatched bases: 9. This CDR3 has 14 amino acids. Germline V gene sequence: CDR1 SGHDT, CDR2 YYEEEE. Here the CDR3 reads CASRARDRPHEQYF. The CDR3 DNA sequence: TGTGCCAGCAGGGCCCGGGACAGGCCCCACGAGCAGTACTTC. Together with reference TRBV5-6 and TRBJ2-7, the CDR3 gives the full variable domain: DAGVTQSPTHLIKTRGQQVTLRCSPKSGHDTVSWYQQALGQGPQFIFQYYEEEERQRGNFPDRFSGHQFPNYSSELNVNALLLGDSALYLCASRARDRPHEQYFGPGTRLTVT.

This clone was seen only once. The chain uses TRBV9 and TRBJ1-5; TRBD1 matches 7 bases. The length of the CDR3 is 14 residues. CDR1 is SGDLS, CDR2 YYNGEE, per germline. J lost 4 bases, V lost 2 bases, and 3 bases had no gene match. The CDR3 loop reads CASSVGQTNQPQHF. CDR3 DNA sequence: TGTGCCAGCAGCGTGGGACAGACAAATCAGCCCCAGCATTTT. The variable domain in full, completed from reference TRBV9 and TRBJ1-5, reads DSGVTQTPKHLITATGQRVTLRCSPRSGDLSVYWYQQSLDQGLQFLIQYYNGEERAKGNILERFSAQQFPDLHSELNLSSLELGDSALYFCASSVGQTNQPQHFGDGTRLSIL.

This clone was observed a single time. The V and J genes are TRBV4-2 and TRBJ2-7, with D uncertain. This CDR3 region has 12 residues. The germline CDR1 and CDR2 sequences are LGHNA and YNFKEQ. The V end was cut by 5 bases, the J end by 4 bases, with 9 bases between. CDR3 sequence: CASSSPKYEQYF. CDR3 sequence (DNA): TGTGCCAGCAGCTCCCCAAAATACGAGCAGTACTTC.

This chain connects TRBV19 to TRBJ2-1, with D tentatively TRBD1 (8 bases). Per the germline V gene, CDR1 is LNHDA and CDR2 is SQIVND (reference sequence). V was shortened by 6 bases and J by 8 bases, with 23 bases between the two germline ends. CDR3 size: 16 residues. CDR3 loop: CASSKDRVGRRDEQFF. CDR3 in DNA: TGTGCCAGTAGCAAGGACAGGGTCGGGAGGAGGGATGAGCAGTTCTTC.

This chain links TRBV6-4 with TRBJ2-7; 9 bases align to TRBD2. After removal of 4 bases from V and 3 bases from J, the junction contained 13 bases not matched to a gene. Germline V gene sequence: CDR1 MRHNA, CDR2 SNTAGT. CDR3 length equals 17 residues. This CDR3 is CASSGGREGRIFYEQYF. Written as DNA, the CDR3 is TGTGCCAGCAGTGGAGGGCGGGAGGGCCGCATTTTCTACGAGCAGTACTTC.

Relative to its sample, this clone is medium-sized. J is TRBJ1-1 and V is TRBV2, with D hard to call. Trimming left V 7 bases short and J 2 bases short, with 5 bases between. Germline V gene sequence: CDR1 SNHLY, CDR2 FYNNEI. The CDR3 covers 11 residues. CDR3 in amino acids: CASNTNTEAFF. The CDR3 nucleotides read TGTGCCAGCAATACTAACACTGAAGCTTTCTTT.

The chain joins TRBV7-9 to TRBJ2-1; D possibly corresponds to TRBD2 (6 bases). This CDR3 contains 13 residues. Trimming stripped 4 bases from V and 4 bases from J, with 8 bases between. CDR1 is SEHNR, CDR2 FQNEAQ, per germline (reference sequence). The CDR3 bases are TGTGCCAGCAGCTCTAGCGAGTACAATGAGCAGTTCTTC. Translating gives CASSSSEYNEQFF.

The table lists this clone with a few counts. The chain uses TRBV4-1 and TRBJ1-2; 7 nucleotides match TRBD1. This CDR3 region has 15 residues. The J segment lost 5 bases and the V segment lost 1 base, leaving 7 bases of the junction unmatched. From germline, CDR1 is MGHRA and CDR2 YSYEKL. The CDR3 sequence: CASSQVSGGHYGYTF. The CDR3 DNA reads TGCGCCAGCAGCCAAGTTTCAGGGGGACATTATGGCTACACCTTC.

The chain employs TRBV1 and TRBJ2-3; TRBD2 was called by the table and not checked on the DNA. TRBV1 is designated a pseudogene. There are 12 residues in the CDR3. Here the CDR3 reads CTSSPHSDTQYF. The CDR3 nucleotides are TGCACCAGCAGCCCGCACTCAGATACGCAGTATTTT.

The rearrangement uses TRBV5-1 and TRBJ2-1, with 10 bases matching TRBD2. There are 18 residues in the CDR3. Germline-derived CDR1 and CDR2 are SGHRS and YFSETQ. The junction had 10 bases not matched to a gene; V was cut back by 3 bases and J by 1 base. CDR3 in amino acids: CASSWWLAGEGSYNEQFF. CDR3 sequence (DNA): TGCGCCAGCAGCTGGTGGCTAGCGGGAGAAGGATCCTACAATGAGCAGTTCTTC.

The J gene is TRBJ2-7, the V gene TRBV19; D remains unclear. Germline V CDR1 and CDR2: LNHDA, SQIVND (reference sequence). The CDR3 covers 13 residues. The V gene lost 3 bases and the J gene lost 4 bases, with 10 bases spanning the gap. CDR3 bases: TGTGCCAGTAGTATGGTCGTCTATTACGAGCAGTACTTC. It is translated as CASSMVVYYEQYF.

V and J are TRBV27 and TRBJ2-7; the match to TRBD2 covers 13 bases. The germline gives CDR1 MNHEY, CDR2 SMNVEV (reference sequence). Trimming at V came to 1 base and at J to 1 base, leaving 1 base not matched to a gene. The CDR3 length is 16 residues. CDR3 coding DNA: TGTGCCAGCAGTTTATTACTAGCGGGAGGGTCCTACGAGCAGTACTTC. Residues: CASSLLLAGGSYEQYF.

The V call is TRBV4-2, the J call TRBJ2-1, with 13 positions matching TRBD2. V shed 4 bases and J 3 bases; nucleotides not matched to a gene: 0. CDR3 length: 15 amino acids. Per the germline V gene, CDR1 is LGHNA and CDR2 is YNFKEQ. For the CDR3, the DNA is TGTGCCAGCAGCCGGACTAGCGGGAGCTACAATGAGCAGTTCTTC. It encodes CASSRTSGSYNEQFF.

This clone occurred a few times. This chain links TRBV29-1 with TRBJ1-6; D unresolved. Germline V gene sequence: CDR1 SQVTM, CDR2 ANQGSEA. The CDR3 runs 13 residues. V was pared by 3 bases and J by 9 bases, with 12 bases between. CDR3 protein: CSVDEGAGSPLHF. The CDR3 DNA follows: TGCAGCGTTGACGAGGGAGCTGGTTCACCCCTCCACTTT. Full variable domain (outside the CDR3, taken from reference TRBV29-1 and TRBJ1-6): SAVISQKPSRDICQRGTSLTIQCQVDSQVTMMFWYRQQPGQSLTLIATANQGSEATYESGFVIDKFPISRPNLTFSTLTVSNMSPEDSSIYLCSVDEGAGSPLHFGNGTRLTVT.

This chain uses TRBV28 with TRBJ1-1; TRBD1 agrees at 12 bases. J gave up 3 bases and V 4 bases, and 12 bases lay outside the gene matches. From germline, CDR1 is MDHEN and CDR2 SYDVKM. The CDR3 has 18 residues. CDR3: CASSSLRDRGQRDTEAFF. The CDR3, as DNA: TGTGCCAGCAGTTCACTCCGGGACAGGGGGCAAAGGGACACTGAAGCTTTCTTT. The full variable domain, rest sourced from reference TRBV28 and TRBJ1-1, is DVKVTQSSRYLVKRTGEKVFLECVQDMDHENMFWYRQDPGLGLRLIYFSYDVKMKEKGDIPEGYSVSREKKERFSLILESASTNQTSMYLCASSSLRDRGQRDTEAFFGQGTRLTVV.

This clone showed up just a few times. The gene calls are TRBV6-4 and TRBJ2-1; 9 bases map to TRBD2. The V and J ends lost 6 bases and 8 bases, in that order; junction bases with no gene match: 11. This CDR3 comprises 15 residues. From germline, CDR1 is MRHNA and CDR2 SNTAGT. The CDR3 is CASSRASGTYDEQFF. As DNA, the CDR3 is TGTGCCAGCAGCCGCGCTAGCGGGACTTACGATGAGCAGTTCTTC.